This T cell receptor (beta chain) comes out of a study of cytomegalovirus exposure and HLA in healthy donors. Study as a whole: Later analysis reported that the roughly 120 validation repertoires shared the platform of the roughly 680 first-cohort repertoires.

Only in-frame clones appear in the TCRdb table, and some are missing; sequencing was by immunoSEQ multiplex PCR. The sample includes approximately 120,000 clones, nearly 90% of them seen just once. About this clone itself: The antigen is undetermined.

The germline V gene has CDR1 MDHEN and CDR2 SYDVKM. The length of the CDR3 is 18 residues. V was trimmed by 4 bases and J by 1 base, leaving 20 bases between them. Overall study findings and caveats: Most TCR sequences were rare, but some public TCRs occurred in many donors.

Sequencing was carried out using PBMCs. The TCR was taken from a woman aged 18-29 years in good health and CMV-seronegative. V is TRBV28 and J is TRBJ1-5; a weak D match, TRBD1 (5 bases). The CDR3 nucleotides are TGTGCCAGCAGTTCCTTCAGGGTCATAAACCAGAGCAATCAGCCCCAGCATTTT. Translating it yields CASSSFRVINQSNQPQHF.